The TCR beta chain described here comes from a study of shared clonotypes between healthy human individuals. General study findings and limits: Sequencing depth was predicted to influence how clonotypes are shared among donors.

The germline V gene encodes CDR1 MNHNS and CDR2 SASEGT. Trimming took 6 bases from V and 1 from J, leaving 9 bases between them. This CDR3 comprises 13 residues. As regards this clone: The target antigen is unknown.

Profiling relied on immunoSEQ multiplex PCR, and the TCRdb table lists in-frame clones only, not all of them. Altogether 180,000 or so clones are present, around 93% being singletons, with the ten largest covering 0.065% to 0.07%. The receptor was derived from a woman aged 30 to 39 in good health. Sequences were obtained from naive CD4+ T cells sorted from blood. Subset in this sample: CD45RA+ positively selected. This chain links TRBV6-1 with TRBJ2-5; D remains unclear. In DNA, the CDR3 is TGTGCCAGCAGAAAGACTCCCCAAGAGACCCAGTACTTC. This gives the protein CASRKTPQETQYF.